This T cell receptor (beta chain) emerged from a study of Tregs in tolerant kidney transplant recipients. Comments on this clone: Its cognate antigen is unknown. The CDR3 end lies 3 residues beyond the end of the read and is filled in from the germline J gene.

The data were produced by immunoSEQ multiplex PCR, yet TCRdb's version contains in-frame clones alone and is incomplete. The sample table sets out tens of thousands of clones. Findings and limits, study-wide: Few patients were studied, so findings need validation in larger groups.

CD4+CD25+CD127- Tregs, CD4+CD25- non-Tregs, CD4 and CD8 cells were sorted. Trimming took off 3 bases at V and 1 base at J, with 15 bases between the two ends. Germline CDR1 is DFQATT and CDR2 is SNEGSKA (reference sequence). There are 15 residues in the CDR3. The TCR sequence derives from a human donor who received a combined kidney and bone marrow transplant. V is TRBV20-1 and J is TRBJ1-2; D uncertain. The source was CD4+ T cells from blood, collected before the transplant. CDR3 bases read: TGCAGTGCTAGTTCTTACGGTACCGGTAACTATGGC. Protein sequence: CSASSYGTGNYG. The complete CDR3 sequence is CSASSYGTGNYGYTF.